The clone carrying this T cell receptor beta chain was observed at least ten times. This sample was taken from a study of CDR3 diversity in severe acne. TCRdb reprocessed the PCR reads with MiXCR, giving one entry per CDR3 protein. The table records approximately 90,000 distinct CDR3 sequences, about 49% of them present only once. The V end lost 5 bases, the J end lost 10 bases, and 14 bases lay between the germline ends. In germline, CDR1 is DFQATT, CDR2 SNEGSKA (reference sequence). The CDR3 contains 11 residues. This chain joins TRBV20-1 and TRBJ1-1; D might be TRBD1 (5 bases). The source material was blood. The origin of this receptor is a male donor with severe acne vulgaris. The CDR3 loop is CSAPTGVAAFF. The CDR3 DNA reads TGCAGTGCTCCTACGGGGGTAGCAGCTTTCTTT.